This T cell receptor beta chain was captured in a study of T cell responses to AZD1222 COVID-19 vaccine. Details on this clone: The antigen remains unidentified.

Investigators merged groups given second doses at roughly 4 or roughly 12 weeks. Germline trimming cut 1 base from V and 2 bases from J; bases unmatched to any gene: 1. Germline-derived CDR1 and CDR2 are SNHLY and FYNNEI. The CDR3 totals 15 residues. Study-wide results and limits: Donors were chiefly white British, with a greater number of females, and clonal diversity was perhaps underestimated. Dominant CD4 TCR responses targeted spike regions 160-218 and 743-854. Variant regions that are unmutated are reportedly the target of nearly half of spike-specific TCRs.

Sequencing was performed with immunoSEQ multiplex PCR; in TCRdb, only in-frame clones are kept and a portion is missing. Of about 130,000 clones in the sample, just under 95% were seen once. The sequences come from peripheral blood, collected 28 days after the second AZD1222 dose. This clonotype was sampled from an adult who received the AZD1222 COVID-19 vaccine. V usage is TRBV2 and J usage is TRBJ1-5, with 8 bases identical to TRBD1. The CDR3 sequence: CASSEEGQGNQPQHF. In DNA, the CDR3 is TGTGCCAGCAGTGAAGAGGGACAGGGCAATCAGCCCCAGCATTTT.